This entry concerns a single T cell receptor (beta chain). The CDR3 runs 14 residues. Deletions cut 4 bases from V and 5 bases from J, with 14 bases between. Germline V CDR1 and CDR2: SEHNR, FQNEAQ (reference sequence). This specimen comes from a study of shared clonotypes between healthy human individuals. The method was immunoSEQ multiplex PCR; TCRdb's version includes in-frame clones alone and lacks a portion of them. The sample yields some 650,000 clones, approximately 97% seen once. This sequence originates from a woman in her twenties or thirties in good health. Sequencing was done on a sample of naive CD4+ T cells sorted from blood. Subset denoted: CD45RA+ positively selected. The chain uses TRBV7-9 and TRBJ2-5, with a possible D match to TRBD1 (6 bases). Here the CDR3 DNA reads TGTGCCAGCAGCTCGTACAGGGCCACGGAGACCCAGTACTTC. It codes for CASSSYRATETQYF.